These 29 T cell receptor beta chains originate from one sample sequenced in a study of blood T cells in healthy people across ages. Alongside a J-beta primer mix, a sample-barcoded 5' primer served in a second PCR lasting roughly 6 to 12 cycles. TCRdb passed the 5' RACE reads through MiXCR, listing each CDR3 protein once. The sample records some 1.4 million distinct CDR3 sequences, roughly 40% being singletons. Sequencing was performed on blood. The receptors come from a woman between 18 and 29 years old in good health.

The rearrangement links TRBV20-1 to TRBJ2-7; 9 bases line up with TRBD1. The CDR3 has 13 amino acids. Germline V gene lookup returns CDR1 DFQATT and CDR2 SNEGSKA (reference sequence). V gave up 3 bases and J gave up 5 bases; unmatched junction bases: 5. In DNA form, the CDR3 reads TGCAGTGCTAGGTGGACAGGGGCGCACGAGCAGTACTTC. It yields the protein CSARWTGAHEQYF.

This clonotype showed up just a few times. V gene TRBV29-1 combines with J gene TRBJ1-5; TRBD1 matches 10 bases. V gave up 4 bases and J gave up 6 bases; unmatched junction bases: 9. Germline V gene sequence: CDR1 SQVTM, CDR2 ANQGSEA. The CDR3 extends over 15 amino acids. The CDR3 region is CSVVLTGGSGQPQHF. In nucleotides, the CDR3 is TGCAGCGTTGTACTGACAGGGGGCTCGGGTCAGCCCCAGCATTTT.

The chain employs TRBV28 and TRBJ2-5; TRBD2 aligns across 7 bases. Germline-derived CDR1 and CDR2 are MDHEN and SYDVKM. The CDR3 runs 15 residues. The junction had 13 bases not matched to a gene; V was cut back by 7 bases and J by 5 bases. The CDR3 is CASKTPGSRGETQYF. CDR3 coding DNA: TGTGCCAGCAAAACTCCAGGTTCGCGGGGGGAGACCCAGTACTTC.

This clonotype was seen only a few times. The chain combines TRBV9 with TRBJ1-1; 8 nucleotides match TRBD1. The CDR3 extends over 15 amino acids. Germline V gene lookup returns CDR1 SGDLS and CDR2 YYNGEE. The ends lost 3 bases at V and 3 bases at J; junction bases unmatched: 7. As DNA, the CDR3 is TGTGCCAGCAGCGCAACGGGACAGGCGGACACTGAAGCTTTCTTT. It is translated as CASSATGQADTEAFF. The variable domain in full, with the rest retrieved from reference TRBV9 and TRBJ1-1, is DSGVTQTPKHLITATGQRVTLRCSPRSGDLSVYWYQQSLDQGLQFLIQYYNGEERAKGNILERFSAQQFPDLHSELNLSSLELGDSALYFCASSATGQADTEAFFGQGTRLTVV.

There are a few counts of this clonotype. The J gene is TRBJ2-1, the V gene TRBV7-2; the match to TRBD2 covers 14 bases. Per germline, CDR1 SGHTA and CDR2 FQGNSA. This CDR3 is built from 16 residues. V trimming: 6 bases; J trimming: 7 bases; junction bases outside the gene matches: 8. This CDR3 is CASSSGRTSGRNEQFF. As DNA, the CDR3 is TGTGCCAGCAGTTCCGGTCGGACTAGCGGGAGGAATGAGCAGTTCTTC.

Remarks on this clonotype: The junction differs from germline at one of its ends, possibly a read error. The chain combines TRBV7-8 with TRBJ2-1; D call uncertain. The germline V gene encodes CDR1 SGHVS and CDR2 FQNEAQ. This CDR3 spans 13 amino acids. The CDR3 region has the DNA TGTACCAGCAGCTCGAATTCCTACAATGAGCAGTTCTTC. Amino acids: CTSSSNSYNEQFF.

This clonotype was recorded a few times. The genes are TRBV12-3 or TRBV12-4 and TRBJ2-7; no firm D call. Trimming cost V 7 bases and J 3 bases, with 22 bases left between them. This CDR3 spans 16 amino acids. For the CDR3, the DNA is TGTGCCAGCAATCAGAAGGACGATTTTGATATCTACGAGCAGTACTTC. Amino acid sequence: CASNQKDDFDIYEQYF.

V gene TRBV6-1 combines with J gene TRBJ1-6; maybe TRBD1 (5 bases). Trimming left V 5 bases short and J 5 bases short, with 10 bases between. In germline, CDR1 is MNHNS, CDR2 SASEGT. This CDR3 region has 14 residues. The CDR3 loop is CASSKGADNSPLHF. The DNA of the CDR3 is TGTGCCAGCAGTAAAGGGGCCGATAATTCACCCCTCCACTTT.

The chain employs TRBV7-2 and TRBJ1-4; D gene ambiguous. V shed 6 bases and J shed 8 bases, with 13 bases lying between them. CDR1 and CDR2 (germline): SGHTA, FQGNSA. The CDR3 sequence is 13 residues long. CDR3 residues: CTSRYRAGEKLFF. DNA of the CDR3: TGTACCAGCAGGTACCGGGCGGGAGAAAAACTGTTTTTT. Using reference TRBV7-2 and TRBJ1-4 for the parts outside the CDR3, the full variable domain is GAGVSQSPSNKVTEKGKDVELRCDPISGHTALYWYRQSLGQGLEFLIYFQGNSAPDKSGLPSDRFSAERTGGSVSTLTIQRTQQEDSAVYLCTSRYRAGEKLFFGSGTQLSVL.

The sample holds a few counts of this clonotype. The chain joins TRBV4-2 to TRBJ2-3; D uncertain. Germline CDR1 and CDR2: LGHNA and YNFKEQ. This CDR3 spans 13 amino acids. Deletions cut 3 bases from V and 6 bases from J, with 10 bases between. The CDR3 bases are TGTGCCAGCAGCCAGGTTGACGGCGATACGCAGTATTTT. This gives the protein CASSQVDGDTQYF.

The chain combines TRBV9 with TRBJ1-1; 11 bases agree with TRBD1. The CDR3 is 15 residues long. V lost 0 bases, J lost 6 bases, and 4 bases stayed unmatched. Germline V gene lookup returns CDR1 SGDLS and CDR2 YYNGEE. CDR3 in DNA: TGTGCCAGCAGCGTAGGGGGACAGGGGGTCGCTGAAGCTTTCTTT. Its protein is CASSVGGQGVAEAFF.

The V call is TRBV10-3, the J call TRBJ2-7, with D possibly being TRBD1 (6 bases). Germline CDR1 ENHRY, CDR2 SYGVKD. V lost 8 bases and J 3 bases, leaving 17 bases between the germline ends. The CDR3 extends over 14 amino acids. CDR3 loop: CAIERGGGSYEQYF. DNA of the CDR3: TGTGCCATCGAGCGAGGGGGTGGGAGCTACGAGCAGTACTTC.

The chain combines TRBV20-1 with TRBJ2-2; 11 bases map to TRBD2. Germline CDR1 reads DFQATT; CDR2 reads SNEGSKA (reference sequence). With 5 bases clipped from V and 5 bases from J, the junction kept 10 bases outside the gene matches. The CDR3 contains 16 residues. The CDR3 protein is CSAPAGTSGLTGELFF. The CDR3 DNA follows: TGCAGTGCTCCCGCCGGGACTAGCGGTCTTACCGGGGAGCTGTTTTTT.

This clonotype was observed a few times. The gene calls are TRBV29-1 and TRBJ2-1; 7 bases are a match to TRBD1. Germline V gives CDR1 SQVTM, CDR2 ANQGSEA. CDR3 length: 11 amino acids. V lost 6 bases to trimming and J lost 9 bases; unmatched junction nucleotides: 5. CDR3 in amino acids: CSVTGVREQFF. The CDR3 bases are TGCAGCGTCACAGGGGTACGTGAGCAGTTCTTC.

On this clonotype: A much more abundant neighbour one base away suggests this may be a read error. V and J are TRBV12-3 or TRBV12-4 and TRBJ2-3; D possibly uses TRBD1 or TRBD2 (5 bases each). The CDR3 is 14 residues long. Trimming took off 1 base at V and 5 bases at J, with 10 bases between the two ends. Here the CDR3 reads CASSLVGAGDTQYF. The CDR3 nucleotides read TGTGCCAGCAGTTTAGTCGGGGCGGGAGATACGCAGTATTTT.

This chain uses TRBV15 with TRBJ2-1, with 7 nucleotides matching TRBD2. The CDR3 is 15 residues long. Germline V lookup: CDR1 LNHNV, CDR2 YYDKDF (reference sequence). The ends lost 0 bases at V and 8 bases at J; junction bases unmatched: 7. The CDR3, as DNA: TGTGCCACCAGCAGAGATCAGGCTAGCGGCCATGAGCAGTTCTTC. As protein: CATSRDQASGHEQFF. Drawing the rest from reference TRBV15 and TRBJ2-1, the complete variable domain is DAMVIQNPRYQVTQFGKPVTLSCSQTLNHNVMYWYQQKSSQAPKLLFHYYDKDFNNEADTPDNFQSRRPNTSFCFLDIRSPGLGDTAMYLCATSRDQASGHEQFFGPGTRLTVL.

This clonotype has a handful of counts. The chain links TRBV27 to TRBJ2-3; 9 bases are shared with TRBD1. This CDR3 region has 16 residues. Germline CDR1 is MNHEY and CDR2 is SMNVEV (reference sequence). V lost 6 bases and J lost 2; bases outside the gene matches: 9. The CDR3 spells CASSADRGKFTDTQYF. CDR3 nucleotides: TGTGCCAGCAGCGCAGACAGGGGGAAATTCACAGATACGCAGTATTTT.

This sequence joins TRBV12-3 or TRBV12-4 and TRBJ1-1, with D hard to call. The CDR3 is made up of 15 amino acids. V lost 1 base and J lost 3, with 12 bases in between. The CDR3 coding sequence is TGTGCCAGCAGTTTAGAGGGAAGGAGCGACACTGAAGCTTTCTTT. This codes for CASSLEGRSDTEAFF.

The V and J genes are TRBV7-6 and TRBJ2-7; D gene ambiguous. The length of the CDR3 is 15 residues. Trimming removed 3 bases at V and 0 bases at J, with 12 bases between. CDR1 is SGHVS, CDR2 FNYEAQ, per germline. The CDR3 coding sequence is TGTGCCAGCAGCTTGTCGACTGAGAGCTCCTACGAGCAGTACTTC. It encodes CASSLSTESSYEQYF. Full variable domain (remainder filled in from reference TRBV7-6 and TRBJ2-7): GAGVSQSPRYKVTKRGQDVALRCDPISGHVSLYWYRQALGQGPEFLTYFNYEAQQDKSGLPNDRFSAERPEGSISTLTIQRTEQRDSAMYRCASSLSTESSYEQYFGPGTRLTVT.

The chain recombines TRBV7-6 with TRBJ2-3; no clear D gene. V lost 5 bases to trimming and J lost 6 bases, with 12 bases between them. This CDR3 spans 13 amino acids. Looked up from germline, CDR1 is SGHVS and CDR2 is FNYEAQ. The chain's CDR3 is CASSPVLGDTQYF. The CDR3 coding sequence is TGTGCCAGCAGCCCCGTGCTGGGCGATACGCAGTATTTT.

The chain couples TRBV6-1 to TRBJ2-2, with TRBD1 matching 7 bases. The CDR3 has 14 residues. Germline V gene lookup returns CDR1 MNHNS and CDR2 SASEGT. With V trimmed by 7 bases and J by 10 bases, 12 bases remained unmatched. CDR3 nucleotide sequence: TGTGCCAGCACCTCGGACAGGACCTCCGAGGAGCTGTTTTTT. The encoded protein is CASTSDRTSEELFF.

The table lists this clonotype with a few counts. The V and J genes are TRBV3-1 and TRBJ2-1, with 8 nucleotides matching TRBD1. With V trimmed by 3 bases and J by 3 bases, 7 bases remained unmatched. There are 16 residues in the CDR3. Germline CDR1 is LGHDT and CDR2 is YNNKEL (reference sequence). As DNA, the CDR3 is TGTGCCAGCAGCCACGAGACAGGGGACGACTACAATGAGCAGTTCTTC. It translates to CASSHETGDDYNEQFF.

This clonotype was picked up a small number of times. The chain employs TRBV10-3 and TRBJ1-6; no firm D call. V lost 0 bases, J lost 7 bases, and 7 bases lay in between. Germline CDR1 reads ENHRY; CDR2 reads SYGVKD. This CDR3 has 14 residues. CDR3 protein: CAISESFENSPLHF. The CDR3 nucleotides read TGTGCCATCAGTGAGTCGTTTGAGAATTCACCCCTCCACTTT.

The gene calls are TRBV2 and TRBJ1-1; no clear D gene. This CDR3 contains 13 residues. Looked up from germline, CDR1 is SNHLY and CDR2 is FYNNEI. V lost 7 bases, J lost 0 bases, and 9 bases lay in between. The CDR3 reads CASKFYLNTEAFF. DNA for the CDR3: TGTGCCAGCAAATTCTACCTGAACACTGAAGCTTTCTTT.

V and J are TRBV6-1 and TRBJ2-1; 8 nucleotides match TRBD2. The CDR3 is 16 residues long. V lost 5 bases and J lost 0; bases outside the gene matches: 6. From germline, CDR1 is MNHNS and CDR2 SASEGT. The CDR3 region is CASSPSGLGSYNEQFF. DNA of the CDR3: TGTGCCAGCAGTCCTAGCGGGTTAGGCTCCTACAATGAGCAGTTCTTC.

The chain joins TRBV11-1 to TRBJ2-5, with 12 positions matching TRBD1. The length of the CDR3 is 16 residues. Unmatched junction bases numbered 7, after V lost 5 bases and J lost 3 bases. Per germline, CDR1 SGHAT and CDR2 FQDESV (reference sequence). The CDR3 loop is CASSRIGTGGEETQYF. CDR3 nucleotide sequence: TGTGCCAGCAGCCGTATCGGGACAGGGGGCGAAGAGACCCAGTACTTC.

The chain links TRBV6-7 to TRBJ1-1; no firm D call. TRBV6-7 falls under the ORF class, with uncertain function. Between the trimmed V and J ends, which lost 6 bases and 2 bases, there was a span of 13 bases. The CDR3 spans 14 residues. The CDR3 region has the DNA TGTGCCAGCAGCCCGTCTACGAAAAACACTGAAGCTTTCTTT. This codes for CASSPSTKNTEAFF.

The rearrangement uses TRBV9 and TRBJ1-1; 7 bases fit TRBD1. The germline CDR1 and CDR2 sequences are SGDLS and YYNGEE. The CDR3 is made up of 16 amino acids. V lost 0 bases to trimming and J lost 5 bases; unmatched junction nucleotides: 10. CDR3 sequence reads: CASSVGEGARITEAFF. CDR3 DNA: TGTGCCAGCAGCGTAGGGGAGGGGGCCCGGATAACTGAAGCTTTCTTT.

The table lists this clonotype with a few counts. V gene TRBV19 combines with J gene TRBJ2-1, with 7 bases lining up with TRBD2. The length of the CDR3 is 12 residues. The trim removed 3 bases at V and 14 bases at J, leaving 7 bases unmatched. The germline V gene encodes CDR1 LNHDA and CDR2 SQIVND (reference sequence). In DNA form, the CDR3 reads TGTGCCAGTAGTATGTCTTGGGGGAGGGAGTTCTTC. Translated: CASSMSWGREFF.